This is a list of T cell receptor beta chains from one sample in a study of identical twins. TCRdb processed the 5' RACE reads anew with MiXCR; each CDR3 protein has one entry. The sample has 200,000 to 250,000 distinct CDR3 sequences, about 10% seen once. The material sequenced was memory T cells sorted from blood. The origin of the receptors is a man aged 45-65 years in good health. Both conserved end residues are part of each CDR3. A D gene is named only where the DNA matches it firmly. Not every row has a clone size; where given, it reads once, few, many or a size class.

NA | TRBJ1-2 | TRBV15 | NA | CATSRDPQADYGYTF | TGTGCCACCAGCAGAGATCCGCAGGCGGACTATGGCTACACCTTC
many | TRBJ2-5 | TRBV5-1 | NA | CASGRDGERETQYF | TGCGCCAGCGGCCGGGACGGGGAGCGGGAGACCCAGTACTTC
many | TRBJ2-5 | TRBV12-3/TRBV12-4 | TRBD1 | CASRTGGQETQYF | TGTGCCAGCAGGACAGGGGGCCAAGAGACCCAGTACTTC
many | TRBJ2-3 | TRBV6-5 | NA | CASSRQGDTQYF | TGTGCCAGCAGCCGGCAGGGAGATACGCAGTATTTT
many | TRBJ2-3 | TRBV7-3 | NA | CASSISGGTDTQYF | TGTGCCAGCTCTATTTCGGGAGGCACAGATACGCAGTATTTT
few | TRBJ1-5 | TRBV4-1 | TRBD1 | CASSQGTGDGGTPQHF | TGCGCCAGCAGCCAGGGGACAGGGGATGGAGGAACGCCCCAGCATTTT
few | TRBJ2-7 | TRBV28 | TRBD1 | CASSEPTGGYEQYF | TGTGCCAGCAGCGAACCGACAGGGGGCTACGAGCAGTACTTC
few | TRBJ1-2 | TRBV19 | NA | CASSPRGGYGYTF | TGTGCCAGTAGCCCCCGGGGCGGATATGGCTACACCTTC
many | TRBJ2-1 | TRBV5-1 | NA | CASSRGPTDEQFF | TGCGCCAGCAGCCGCGGGCCAACCGATGAGCAGTTCTTC
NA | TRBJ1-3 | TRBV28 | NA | CATMNGGFSGNTIYF | TGTGCCACCATGAATGGAGGATTCTCTGGAAACACCATATATTTT
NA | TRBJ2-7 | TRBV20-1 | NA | CSARARGDEQYF | TGCAGTGCTAGAGCTAGGGGCGACGAGCAGTACTTC
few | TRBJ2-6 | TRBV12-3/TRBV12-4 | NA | CASSLRTSGANVLTF | TGTGCCAGCAGTTTACGTACCTCTGGGGCCAACGTCCTGACTTTC
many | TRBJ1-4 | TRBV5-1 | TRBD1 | CASSLAPGQGTSGLFF | TGCGCCAGCAGCTTGGCCCCGGGACAGGGGACCTCTGGACTGTTTTTT
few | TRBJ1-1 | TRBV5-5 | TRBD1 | CASSFTGGGTEAFF | TGTGCCAGCAGCTTCACAGGGGGAGGCACTGAAGCTTTCTTT
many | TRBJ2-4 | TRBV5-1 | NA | CASSLRGDEDIQYF | TGCGCCAGCAGCTTGAGGGGAGATGAGGACATTCAGTACTTC
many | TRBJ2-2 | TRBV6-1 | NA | CASSIGWGPLTGELFF | TGTGCCAGCTCCATTGGCTGGGGGCCCCTCACCGGGGAGCTGTTTTTT
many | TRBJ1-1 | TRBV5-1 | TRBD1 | CASSLEGATEAFF | TGCGCCAGCAGCTTGGAGGGGGCAACTGAAGCTTTCTTT